This section outlines one T cell receptor beta chain sequence together with its context. The sample comes from a study of blood T cell repertoires in COVID-19. As for the study in general: Italy, Spain and the United States were the sources of the convalescent and acute COVID-19 samples. T cells, B-cell-depleted T cells, or PBMCs supplied cDNA or gDNA.

CDR3 length: 14 amino acids. CDR1 is LNHDA and CDR2 is SQIVND in the germline V gene (reference sequence). Trimming pared 3 bases from V and 1 base from J, leaving 9 bases between. As processed by the authors: Amplifying reference gene primers gave estimates of nucleated cell counts. Clones were read by immunoSEQ multiplex PCR, and TCRdb kept only the in-frame ones, dropping some. The DNA gave D and trimming, while V, J and clone size come from that table. This table holds about 140,000 clones, roughly 87% found once. The J gene is TRBJ2-5, the V gene TRBV19, with D uncertain. The sequence was collected from a human donor in a cohort sampled during active COVID-19. Sequenced material: peripheral blood. The CDR3 nucleotides are TGTGCCAGTAGTATGGGCAGCTTCCAAGAGACCCAGTACTTC. Amino acid sequence: CASSMGSFQETQYF.